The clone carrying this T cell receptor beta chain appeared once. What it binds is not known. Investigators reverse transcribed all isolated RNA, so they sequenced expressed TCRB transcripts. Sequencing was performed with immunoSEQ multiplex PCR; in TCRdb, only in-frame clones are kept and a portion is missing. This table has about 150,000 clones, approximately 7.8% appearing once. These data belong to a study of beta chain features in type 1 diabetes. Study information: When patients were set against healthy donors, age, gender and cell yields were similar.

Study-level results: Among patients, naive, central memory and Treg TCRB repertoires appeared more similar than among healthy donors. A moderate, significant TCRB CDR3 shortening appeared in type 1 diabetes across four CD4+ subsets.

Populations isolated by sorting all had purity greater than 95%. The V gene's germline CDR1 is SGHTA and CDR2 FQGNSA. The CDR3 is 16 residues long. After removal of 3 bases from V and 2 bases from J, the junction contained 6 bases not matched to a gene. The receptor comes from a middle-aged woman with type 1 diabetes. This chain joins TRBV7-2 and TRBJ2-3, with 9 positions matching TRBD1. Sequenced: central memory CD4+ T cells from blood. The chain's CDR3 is CASSFSTGGHTDTQYF. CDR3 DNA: TGTGCCAGCAGCTTCTCGACAGGGGGACACACAGATACGCAGTATTTT.